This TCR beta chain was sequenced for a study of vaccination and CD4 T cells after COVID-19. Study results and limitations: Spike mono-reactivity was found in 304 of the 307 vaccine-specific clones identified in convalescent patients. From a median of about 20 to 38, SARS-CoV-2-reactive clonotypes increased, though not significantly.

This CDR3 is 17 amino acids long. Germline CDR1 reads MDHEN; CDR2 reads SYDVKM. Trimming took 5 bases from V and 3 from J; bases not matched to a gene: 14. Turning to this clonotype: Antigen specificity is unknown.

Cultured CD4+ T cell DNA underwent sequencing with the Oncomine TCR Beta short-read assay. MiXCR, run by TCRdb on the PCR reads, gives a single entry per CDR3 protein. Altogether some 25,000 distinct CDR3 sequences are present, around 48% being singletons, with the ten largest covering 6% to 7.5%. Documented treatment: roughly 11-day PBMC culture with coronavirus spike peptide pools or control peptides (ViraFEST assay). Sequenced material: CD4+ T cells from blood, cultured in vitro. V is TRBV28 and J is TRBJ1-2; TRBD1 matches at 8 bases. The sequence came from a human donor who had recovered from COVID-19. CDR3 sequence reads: CASSGGDRMKGDYGYTF. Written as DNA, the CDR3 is TGTGCCAGCAGTGGGGGGGACAGGATGAAAGGGGACTATGGCTACACCTTC.